The 31 T cell receptor beta chains below all came from one sample that was sequenced in a study of shared clonotypes between healthy human individuals. Sequencing used immunoSEQ multiplex PCR; TCRdb keeps in-frame clones, though not all of them. The data hold 170,000 or so clones, with 65% to 80% observed a single time. The sequenced material came from memory CD4+ T cells sorted from blood. Stated subset: CD45RA-negative fraction. Source of these receptors: a man aged 25 to 40 in good health.

CDR3 loop: CASSQERSGTAINYGYTF. CDR3 DNA: TGCGCCAGCAGCCAAGAGAGGAGCGGGACAGCTATTAACTATGGCTACACCTTC. V usage is TRBV4-3 and J usage is TRBJ1-2, with TRBD1 identical over 7 bases. V lost 0 bases, J lost 1 base, and 11 bases stayed unmatched. CDR3 length equals 18 residues. Germline CDR1 reads LGHNA; CDR2 reads YSLEER.

DNA for the CDR3: TGTGCCAGCAGCCAAGCTCGACGGGCCCCCCAGTATTTT. Protein sequence: CASSQARRAPQYF. The gene calls are TRBV14 and TRBJ2-3; D uncertain. Germline loops: CDR1 SGHDN, CDR2 FVKESK. Trimming stripped 1 base from V and 12 bases from J, with 14 bases between. The CDR3 consists of 13 residues.

V is TRBV2 and J is TRBJ1-1; 9 nucleotides align to TRBD1. The ends lost 6 bases at V and 12 bases at J; junction bases unmatched: 8. CDR1 and CDR2 from the germline V gene are SNHLY and FYNNEI. This CDR3 is 12 amino acids long. As DNA, the CDR3 is TGTGCCAGCAGCGCCCCGGGACAGGGACCTTTCTTT. It encodes CASSAPGQGPFF.

The chain couples TRBV2 to TRBJ2-2; D is ambiguous. Germline CDR1 reads SNHLY; CDR2 reads FYNNEI. The V and J ends lost 2 bases and 3 bases respectively, with 13 bases between them. This CDR3 has 16 amino acids. The CDR3, as DNA: TGTGCCAGCAGTGAAAAGATAGACTTCTACACCGGGGAGCTGTTTTTT. Its protein is CASSEKIDFYTGELFF.

The J gene is TRBJ2-3, the V gene TRBV13; 10 nucleotides line up with TRBD2. Trimming at V came to 4 bases and at J to 0 bases, leaving 13 bases not matched to a gene. This CDR3 is built from 19 residues. Germline lookup yields CDR1 PRHDT and CDR2 FYEKMQ (reference sequence). The CDR3 spells CASSSTSFSSGGSTDTQYF. The CDR3 bases are TGTGCCAGCAGCTCGACCTCCTTTTCTAGCGGGGGAAGCACAGATACGCAGTATTTT. Variable domain in full (rest from reference TRBV13 and TRBJ2-3): AAGVIQSPRHLIKEKRETATLKCYPIPRHDTVYWYQQGPGQDPQFLISFYEKMQSDKGSIPDRFSAQQFSDYHSELNMSSLELGDSALYFCASSSTSFSSGGSTDTQYFGPGTRLTVL.

The V gene is TRBV9, the J gene TRBJ2-5; the match to TRBD2 covers 13 bases. The CDR3 totals 16 residues. Germline assignment: CDR1 SGDLS and CDR2 YYNGEE. J gave up 4 bases and V 4 bases, and 7 bases lay outside the gene matches. CDR3 sequence (DNA): TGTGCCAGCAGCATTACTAGCGGGAGGGCCGGAGAGACCCAGTACTTC. Protein: CASSITSGRAGETQYF. The full variable domain, with the rest looked up from reference TRBV9 and TRBJ2-5, is DSGVTQTPKHLITATGQRVTLRCSPRSGDLSVYWYQQSLDQGLQFLIQYYNGEERAKGNILERFSAQQFPDLHSELNLSSLELGDSALYFCASSITSGRAGETQYFGPGTRLLVL.

This clone was detected only a few times. The chain uses TRBV5-1 and TRBJ2-5, with D possibly being TRBD2 (6 bases). Trimming removed 3 bases from V and 5 bases from J, with 17 bases in between. CDR1 is SGHRS and CDR2 is YFSETQ in the germline V gene. This CDR3 has 15 amino acids. The CDR3 region has the DNA TGCGCCAGCAGCTGGCGGGATTTTGAGGGGGAGACCCAGTACTTC. Residues: CASSWRDFEGETQYF.

The rearrangement links TRBV7-9 to TRBJ2-3; 8 bases are a match to TRBD2. CDR1 and CDR2 (germline): SEHNR, FQNEAQ (reference sequence). Trimming removed 7 bases from V and 3 bases from J; junction bases left unmatched: 9. The CDR3 totals 15 residues. This chain's CDR3 is CASTRGASGTDTQYF. As DNA, the CDR3 is TGTGCCAGCACCCGAGGGGCTAGCGGGACAGATACGCAGTATTTT.

There are a few counts of this clone. The chain couples TRBV5-1 to TRBJ2-1; the D gene is possibly TRBD1 (6 bases). Germline V gene data show CDR1 as SGHRS and CDR2 as YFSETQ. This CDR3 contains 14 residues. Trimming took 3 bases from V and 5 from J, leaving 12 bases between them. The CDR3 is CASSSSRGNNEQFF. In DNA form, the CDR3 reads TGCGCCAGCAGCTCGAGCAGGGGAAACAATGAGCAGTTCTTC.

Only one count was recorded for this clone. The V and J genes are TRBV5-1 and TRBJ1-4, with D tentatively TRBD1 (5 bases). CDR1 is SGHRS and CDR2 is YFSETQ in the germline V gene. The CDR3 length is 15 residues. V was clipped by 4 bases and J by 5 bases, with 15 bases between them. The CDR3 here is CASSRTGTANEKLFF. CDR3 nucleotide sequence: TGCGCCAGCAGCCGAACCGGGACTGCGAATGAAAAACTGTTTTTT.

V usage is TRBV7-2 and J usage is TRBJ2-7; D unclear. Trimming took 2 bases from V and 4 from J, leaving 6 bases between them. Germline V gene data show CDR1 as SGHTA and CDR2 as FQGNSA. CDR3 size: 12 residues. Here the CDR3 DNA reads TGTGCCAGCAGCTTAATAGGGTACGAGCAGTACTTC. Its protein product is CASSLIGYEQYF.

V usage is TRBV5-4 and J usage is TRBJ1-1; 7 bases line up with TRBD1. The CDR3 spans 16 residues. The V and J ends lost 0 bases and 0 bases, in that order; junction bases with no gene match: 5. Per the germline V gene, CDR1 is SGHNT and CDR2 is YYREEE (reference sequence). The DNA of the CDR3 is TGTGCCAGCAGCTTGGCACAGGGGCAAATGAACACTGAAGCTTTCTTT. Protein product: CASSLAQGQMNTEAFF.

V and J are TRBV11-3 and TRBJ2-1; 7 nucleotides line up with TRBD2. Germline trimming cut 5 bases from V and 0 bases from J; bases unmatched to any gene: 16. The germline CDR1 and CDR2 sequences are SGHNT and YENEEA. The CDR3 length is 19 residues. In nucleotides, the CDR3 is TGTGCCAGCAGCCCTCGCCGAGGGGAGGGCGGCATCTCCTACAATGAGCAGTTCTTC. Residues: CASSPRRGEGGISYNEQFF. The full variable domain, its missing parts supplied by reference TRBV11-3 and TRBJ2-1, is EAGVVQSPRYKIIEKKQPVAFWCNPISGHNTLYWYLQNLGQGPELLIRYENEEAVDDSQLPKDRFSAERLKGVDSTLKIQPAELGDSAVYLCASSPRRGEGGISYNEQFFGPGTRLTVL.

V usage is TRBV7-9 and J usage is TRBJ2-1; TRBD2 agrees at 9 bases. The germline V gene has CDR1 SEHNR and CDR2 FQNEAQ (reference sequence). With V trimmed by 2 bases and J by 6 bases, 2 bases remained unmatched. This CDR3 is built from 14 residues. The CDR3 DNA follows: TGTGCCAGCAGCTTATTGCGGGGGGGCAATGAGCAGTTCTTC. Translation gives CASSLLRGGNEQFF.

The chain links TRBV7-9 to TRBJ1-3; the D is unclear. The V end lost 1 base, the J end lost 0 bases, and 4 bases lay between the germline ends. This CDR3 spans 14 amino acids. Germline V gene data show CDR1 as SEHNR and CDR2 as FQNEAQ (reference sequence). As DNA, the CDR3 is TGTGCCAGCAGCTTAGGATTCTCTGGAAACACCATATATTTT. It encodes CASSLGFSGNTIYF.

The chain combines TRBV4-1 with TRBJ2-7; D call uncertain. CDR3 length: 14 amino acids. The germline gives CDR1 MGHRA, CDR2 YSYEKL. Trimming removed 4 bases from V and 7 bases from J, with 17 bases in between. CDR3 amino acids: CASSPKTAPREQYF. The CDR3 DNA is TGCGCCAGCAGCCCGAAGACTGCCCCTAGGGAGCAGTACTTC.

The CDR3, as DNA: TGTGCCAGCAGTTACAAAACAGGGGCCGCAGGCCCCCTCTACGAGCAGTACTTC. Its translation is CASSYKTGAAGPLYEQYF. The V gene is TRBV28, the J gene TRBJ2-7, with 7 positions matching TRBD1. Losses at the gene ends were 4 bases for V and 3 bases for J; bases not matched to a gene: 18. The CDR3 spans 18 residues. Germline V gene sequence: CDR1 MDHEN, CDR2 SYDVKM.

This chain connects TRBV5-1 to TRBJ1-2; 7 nucleotides align to TRBD1. The CDR3 spans 17 residues. Germline loops: CDR1 SGHRS, CDR2 YFSETQ. The ends lost 0 bases at V and 4 bases at J; junction bases unmatched: 12. CDR3: CASSLGNIQGSGYGYTF. For the CDR3, the DNA is TGCGCCAGCAGCTTGGGGAACATACAGGGGTCGGGCTATGGCTACACCTTC.

This sequence joins TRBV27 and TRBJ2-7; TRBD1 might be the D (7 bases). Trimming took off 5 bases at V and 0 bases at J, with 17 bases between the two ends. This CDR3 is 16 amino acids long. The germline V gene encodes CDR1 MNHEY and CDR2 SMNVEV (reference sequence). CDR3 in amino acids: CASSDYRGLNSYEQYF. In DNA, the CDR3 is TGTGCCAGCAGTGATTACAGGGGACTTAACTCCTACGAGCAGTACTTC.

The table lists this clone with a few counts. The chain uses TRBV5-4 and TRBJ2-1, with 13 bases that match TRBD2. The CDR3 has 16 amino acids. With 4 bases clipped from V and 4 bases from J, the junction kept 5 bases outside the gene matches. Germline V gene sequence: CDR1 SGHNT, CDR2 YYREEE (reference sequence). Here the CDR3 DNA reads TGTGCCAGCAGCACGGCGACTAGCGGGAGGTACAATGAGCAGTTCTTC. Amino acid sequence: CASSTATSGRYNEQFF.

The gene calls are TRBV5-4 and TRBJ1-1; D is uncertain. Germline loops: CDR1 SGHNT, CDR2 YYREEE (reference sequence). Trimming pared 2 bases from V and 11 bases from J, leaving 19 bases between. The CDR3 contains 14 residues. The DNA of the CDR3 is TGTGCCAGCAGCTTTTCCCAGAGTCAGATCGACGCTTTCTTT. Translating gives CASSFSQSQIDAFF.

This clone was counted a few times. The gene calls are TRBV6-1 and TRBJ2-7; D gene unclear. The length of the CDR3 is 13 residues. CDR1 MNHNS and CDR2 SASEGT come from the germline V gene. Deletions cut 5 bases from V and 2 bases from J, with 10 bases between. The CDR3 sequence is CASSNGLTYEQYF. Here the CDR3 DNA reads TGTGCCAGCAGTAATGGTCTAACCTACGAGCAGTACTTC.

The V call is TRBV9, the J call TRBJ2-1; either TRBD1 or TRBD2 may fit D (5 bases each). The length of the CDR3 is 15 residues. V lost 0 bases to trimming and J lost 4 bases, with 11 bases between them. CDR1 is SGDLS and CDR2 is YYNGEE in the germline V gene. In nucleotides, the CDR3 is TGTGCCAGCAGCGTAGAGGGGAGAGTTTACAATGAGCAGTTCTTC. Protein sequence: CASSVEGRVYNEQFF.

The rearrangement links TRBV7-2 to TRBJ2-7, with D perhaps given as TRBD1 or TRBD2 (5 bases each). V was shortened by 5 bases and J by 1 base, with 9 bases between the two germline ends. Germline CDR1 and CDR2: SGHTA and FQGNSA. The CDR3 is 13 residues long. In nucleotides, the CDR3 is TGTGCCAGCAGCCGGGACGCATCCTACGAGCAGTACTTC. Its protein product is CASSRDASYEQYF.

This clone was observed a handful of times. CDR3 coding DNA: TGTGCCAGCAGCTCCACCGGGACAGGGCGCCGAGATACGCAGTATTTT. It is translated as CASSSTGTGRRDTQYF. V gene TRBV13 combines with J gene TRBJ2-3, with 9 positions matching TRBD1. Germline loops: CDR1 PRHDT, CDR2 FYEKMQ (reference sequence). The CDR3 sequence is 16 residues long. The V gene end was trimmed by 4 bases and the J gene end by 5 bases; junction bases not matched to a gene: 10.

This rearrangement joins TRBV7-2 to TRBJ1-2; D gene uncertain. Germline V gives CDR1 SGHTA, CDR2 FQGNSA. CDR3 length: 13 residues. V lost 0 bases and J 2 bases, leaving 4 bases between the germline ends. The CDR3 DNA reads as TGTGCCAGCAGCTTAGCGACGAACTATGGCTACACCTTC. Amino acids: CASSLATNYGYTF.

The J gene is TRBJ1-5, the V gene TRBV30; D is possibly TRBD1 (6 bases). V shed 4 bases and J shed 2 bases, with 18 bases lying between them. Looked up from germline, CDR1 is GTSNPN and CDR2 is SVGIG (reference sequence). The CDR3 length is 16 residues. CDR3 in amino acids: CAWTARDTSRNQPQHF. The DNA of the CDR3 is TGTGCCTGGACCGCGCGGGACACTTCGCGCAATCAGCCCCAGCATTTT.

J is TRBJ2-5 and V is TRBV5-1; no reliable D call. There are 13 residues in the CDR3. Looked up from germline, CDR1 is SGHRS and CDR2 is YFSETQ. Trimming took off 1 base at V and 0 bases at J, with 4 bases between the two ends. The CDR3 loop reads CASSLSYQETQYF. The CDR3 coding sequence is TGCGCCAGCAGCTTGTCTTACCAAGAGACCCAGTACTTC.

The V and J genes are TRBV14 and TRBJ1-1; tentative D call: TRBD1 (6 bases). V was pared by 3 bases and J by 3 bases, with 23 bases between. The germline gives CDR1 SGHDN, CDR2 FVKESK. This CDR3 is 18 amino acids long. CDR3 nucleotide sequence: TGTGCCAGCAGCCAGGAAACCAATCAGGGGAGGTGGTACACTGAAGCTTTCTTT. This encodes CASSQETNQGRWYTEAFF.

The chain recombines TRBV11-2 with TRBJ2-6; no definite D call. CDR1 SGHAT and CDR2 FQNNGV come from the germline V gene. CDR3 length: 16 amino acids. V shed 2 bases and J shed 0 bases, with 8 bases lying between them. The CDR3 DNA sequence: TGTGCCAGCAGCTTATTGGCACGCTCTGGGGCCAACGTCCTGACTTTC. It specifies CASSLLARSGANVLTF.

V is TRBV7-2 and J is TRBJ1-2, with D tentatively TRBD1 (5 bases). V was trimmed by 3 bases and J by 3 bases, leaving 14 bases between them. The V gene's germline CDR1 is SGHTA and CDR2 FQGNSA. The CDR3 totals 15 residues. The CDR3 DNA is TGTGCCAGCAGCTTCGTGAGGGACCGGGACTATGGCTACACCTTC. It is translated as CASSFVRDRDYGYTF.